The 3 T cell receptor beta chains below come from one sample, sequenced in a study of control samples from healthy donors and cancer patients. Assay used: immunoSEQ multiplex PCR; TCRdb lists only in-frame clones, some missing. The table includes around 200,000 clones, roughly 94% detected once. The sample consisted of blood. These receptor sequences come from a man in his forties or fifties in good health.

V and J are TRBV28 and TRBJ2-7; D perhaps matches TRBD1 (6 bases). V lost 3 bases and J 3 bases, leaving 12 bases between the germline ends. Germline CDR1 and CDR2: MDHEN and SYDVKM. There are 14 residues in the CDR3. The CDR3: CASSLAGVYYEQYF. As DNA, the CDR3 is TGTGCCAGCAGTTTGGCAGGGGTCTACTACGAGCAGTACTTC.

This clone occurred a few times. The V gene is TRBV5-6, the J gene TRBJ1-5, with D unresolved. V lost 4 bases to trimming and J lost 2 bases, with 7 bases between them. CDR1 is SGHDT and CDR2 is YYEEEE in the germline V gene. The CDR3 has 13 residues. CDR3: CASSLMGNQPQHF. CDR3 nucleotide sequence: TGTGCCAGCAGCCTCATGGGCAATCAGCCCCAGCATTTT.

The chain's CDR3 is CASSLVGDADTEAFF. As DNA, the CDR3 is TGCGCCAGCAGCTTGGTAGGGGACGCGGACACTGAAGCTTTCTTT. This chain links TRBV5-1 with TRBJ1-1; a possible D gene is TRBD1 (5 bases). Germline CDR1 is SGHRS and CDR2 is YFSETQ. The CDR3 has 15 amino acids. Trimming pared 0 bases from V and 3 bases from J, leaving 12 bases between.